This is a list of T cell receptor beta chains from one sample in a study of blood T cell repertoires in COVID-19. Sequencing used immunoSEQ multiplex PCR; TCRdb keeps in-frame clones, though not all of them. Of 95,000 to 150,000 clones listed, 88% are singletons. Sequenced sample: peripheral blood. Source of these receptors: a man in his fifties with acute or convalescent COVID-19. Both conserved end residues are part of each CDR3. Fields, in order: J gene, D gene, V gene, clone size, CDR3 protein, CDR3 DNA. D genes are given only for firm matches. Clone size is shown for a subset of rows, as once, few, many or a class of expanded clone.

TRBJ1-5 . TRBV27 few CASSTVRHSNQPQHF TGTGCCAGCAGCACAGTTCGACACAGCAATCAGCCCCAGCATTTT
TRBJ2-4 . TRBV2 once CASSPLAVSPAAKNIQYF TGTGCCAGCAGTCCTCTAGCTGTTTCCCCTGCGGCCAAAAACATTCAGTACTTC
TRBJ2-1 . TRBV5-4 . CGWGGPNEQFF TGTGGATGGGGCGGCCCCAATGAGCAGTTCTTC
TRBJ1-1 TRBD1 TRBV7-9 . CASSRDRGWTEAFF TGTGCCAGCAGCCGAGACAGGGGGTGGACTGAAGCTTTCTTT
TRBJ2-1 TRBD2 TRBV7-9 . CASSLHGRESNEQFF TGTGCCAGCAGCTTACATGGGAGGGAAAGCAATGAGCAGTTCTTC
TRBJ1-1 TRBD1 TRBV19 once CASRWGNRGTEAFF TGTGCCAGTAGATGGGGGAACAGGGGCACTGAAGCTTTCTTT
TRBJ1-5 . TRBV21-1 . CASSKRGNSNQPQHF TGTGCCAGCAGCAAAAGGGGCAATAGCAATCAGCCCCAGCATTTT
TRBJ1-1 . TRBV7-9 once CASSPQGKGMNTEAFF TGTGCCAGCAGCCCACAGGGAAAAGGGATGAACACTGAAGCTTTCTTT
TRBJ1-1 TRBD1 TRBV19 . CASSNPGQASITEAFF TGTGCCAGTAGTAACCCGGGACAGGCTTCCATCACTGAAGCTTTCTTT
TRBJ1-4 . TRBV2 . CASRRLPNEKLFF TGTGCCAGCAGGCGGTTACCTAATGAAAAACTGTTTTTT
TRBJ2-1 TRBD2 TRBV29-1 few CSGTTSGRNNEQFF TGCAGCGGAACGACTAGCGGGAGAAACAATGAGCAGTTCTTC
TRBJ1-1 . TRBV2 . CASRRLEAFF TGTGCCAGCAGACGACTTGAAGCTTTCTTT
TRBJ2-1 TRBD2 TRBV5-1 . CASNPGLAVPYNEQFF TGCGCCAGCAACCCTGGACTAGCGGTTCCCTACAATGAGCAGTTCTTC
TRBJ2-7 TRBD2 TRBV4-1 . CASSQDPSSRGGLYEQYF TGCGCCAGCAGCCAGGACCCATCGTCACGGGGGGGACTCTACGAGCAGTACTTC
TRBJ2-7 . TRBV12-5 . CASGGPSYEQYF TGTGCTAGTGGTGGGCCATCCTACGAGCAGTACTTC
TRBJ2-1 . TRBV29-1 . CSVEVAAGVLNEQFF TGCAGCGTTGAAGTTGCGGCAGGGGTCTTGAATGAGCAGTTCTTC
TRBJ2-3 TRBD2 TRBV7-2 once CASSLGGSGGSRRTDTQYF TGTGCCAGCAGCTTAGGGGGTAGCGGGGGCAGTCGGAGGACAGATACGCAGTATTTT